Presented here are 5 T cell receptor beta chains from one specimen sequenced in a study of cytomegalovirus exposure and HLA in healthy donors. PCR involved 60 Vbeta and 13 Jbeta primers. The assay was immunoSEQ multiplex PCR, and TCRdb's table has in-frame clones only and misses some. The data contain 74,000 or so clones, 77% of them seen just once; the ten biggest clones take up under 3%. The sample comprised PBMCs. These receptors all stem from a man aged 45-65 years in good health and CMV-seropositive.

This clone appeared once. The rearrangement links TRBV11-3 to TRBJ1-3; D is uncertain. This CDR3 has 11 residues. V was trimmed by 0 bases and J by 8 bases, leaving 2 bases between them. CDR1 SGHNT and CDR2 YENEEA come from the germline V gene. CDR3 nucleotide sequence: TGTGCCAGCAGCTTAGACGACACCATATATTTT. Its protein is CASSLDDTIYF.

This sequence joins TRBV11-3 and TRBJ1-1; 7 bases are a match to TRBD1. CDR3 length: 17 residues. After removal of 7 bases from V and 0 bases from J, the junction contained 14 bases not matched to a gene. Germline CDR1 reads SGHNT; CDR2 reads YENEEA. The CDR3 protein is CASNPSPGGQLNTEAFF. Here the CDR3 DNA reads TGTGCCAGCAACCCTTCTCCAGGGGGGCAGCTGAACACTGAAGCTTTCTTT.

V usage is TRBV19 and J usage is TRBJ1-5; TRBD1 agrees at 7 bases. The CDR3 is 14 amino acids. Germline loops: CDR1 LNHDA, CDR2 SQIVND (reference sequence). After removal of 3 bases from V and 7 bases from J, the junction contained 6 bases not matched to a gene. The CDR3 here is CASSIEGAGQPQHF. The CDR3 nucleotides are TGTGCCAGTAGTATCGAGGGGGCAGGGCAGCCCCAGCATTTT. Full variable domain (rest looked up from reference TRBV19 and TRBJ1-5): DGGITQSPKYLFRKEGQNVTLSCEQNLNHDAMYWYRQDPGQGLRLIYYSQIVNDFQKGDIAEGYSVSREKKESFPLTVTSAQKNPTAFYLCASSIEGAGQPQHFGDGTRLSIL.

This chain joins TRBV29-1 and TRBJ2-3; D is unclear. Germline CDR1 is SQVTM and CDR2 is ANQGSEA. The CDR3 loop spans 13 amino acids. Between the trimmed V and J ends, which lost 3 bases and 7 bases, there was a span of 14 bases. In nucleotides, the CDR3 is TGCAGCGTTGATCTCCTAGGAAAAAATACGCAGTATTTT. This translates into CSVDLLGKNTQYF.

The table lists this clone with a count of one. The chain carries TRBV29-1 and TRBJ2-2; perhaps TRBD2 as D (6 bases). CDR3 size: 12 residues. V shed 7 bases and J shed 6 bases, with 12 bases lying between them. CDR1 is SQVTM and CDR2 is ANQGSEA in the germline V gene. CDR3 DNA: TGCAGCGGGGGCGGGGACCCCGGGGAGCTGTTTTTT. The encoded protein is CSGGGDPGELFF.